This TCR beta chain was recovered during a study of OX40 agonist ivuxolimab in advanced cancers. Note on this clone: Its antigen is not known.

TCRdb keeps only in-frame clones here, not all; method: immunoSEQ multiplex PCR. The data contain 65,000 to 95,000 clones, roughly 88% of them seen just once; the ten biggest clones take up less than 8%. Findings and limits, study-wide: Partial responders receiving 0.1-3.0 mg/kg showed among the lowest clonal expansion.

Germline V gene sequence: CDR1 SGHRS, CDR2 YFSETQ. V gave up 4 bases and J gave up 2 bases; unmatched junction bases: 3. This CDR3 has 14 residues. V gene TRBV5-1 combines with J gene TRBJ2-1; 7 bases are shared with TRBD2. The receptor was isolated from an adult with an advanced solid tumor such as melanoma, head and neck, liver or kidney cancer. The sequenced sample was CD4+ or CD8+ T cells sorted from blood, obtained in a trial of the OX40 agonist ivuxolimab. DNA of the CDR3: TGCGCCAGCAGCGGGGGGACTACCTACAATGAGCAGTTCTTC. It is translated as CASSGGTTYNEQFF.